This TCR beta chain was identified in a study of CD8 T cells in Susac syndrome. Study-wide findings and caveats: Acknowledgment was made by the study that its TCR sequencing and HLA analysis involved a relatively small number of individuals.

An input of about 0.5 to 1 ug of RNA was subjected to reverse transcription using random hexamers. TCRdb used MiXCR to reprocess the immunoSEQ multiplex PCR reads, holding one entry per CDR3 protein. The sample consists of 90,000 to 150,000 distinct CDR3 sequences, just under 95% of them appearing once. A word on this clonotype: Its matching antigen is unknown.

CD8+ and CD4+ T cells circulating in blood were sequenced for TCR beta. While CD8+ and CD4+ T cells were isolated negatively, TEMRA cells were enriched by FACS. CDR1 and CDR2 (germline): SGHTA, FQGNSA. Trimming cost V 3 bases and J 9 bases; bases outside gene matches: 11. This CDR3 spans 15 amino acids. V usage is TRBV7-2 and J usage is TRBJ1-1, with 9 positions matching TRBD1. The sample was CD4+ T cells from PBMCs. This TCR was sampled from a human donor with multiple sclerosis. CDR3 bases: TGTGCCAGCAGCTTCGGACAGGGGAAGGGTTCGCAAGCTTTCTTT. Amino acids: CASSFGQGKGSQAFF.